This T cell receptor beta chain came from a study of blood T cells in healthy people across ages. Aged roughly 6 to 90, donors were systemically healthy Caucasians from Russia. The CDR3 is made up of 13 amino acids. Germline-derived CDR1 and CDR2 are SNHLY and FYNNEI. The V gene lost 5 bases and the J gene lost 2 bases, with 9 bases spanning the gap. A sample-barcoded 5' primer and a J-beta primer mix were used in a second PCR of roughly 6 to 11 cycles. TCRdb used MiXCR to reprocess the 5' RACE reads, holding one entry per CDR3 protein. The sample records approximately 800,000 distinct CDR3 sequences, roughly 50% being singletons.

The TCR originated in a man aged 25 to 40 in good health. What was sequenced was blood. The chain employs TRBV2 and TRBJ2-5, with D possibly TRBD1 on 5 matching bases. CDR3 sequence (DNA): TGTGCCAGCAGTCAACAGGTACAAGAGACCCAGTACTTC. Its protein is CASSQQVQETQYF. Full variable domain (rest looked up from reference TRBV2 and TRBJ2-5): EPEVTQTPSHQVTQMGQEVILRCVPISNHLYFYWYRQILGQKVEFLVSFYNNEISEKSEIFDDQFSVERPDGSNFTLKIRSTKLEDSAMYFCASSQQVQETQYFGPGTRLLVL.